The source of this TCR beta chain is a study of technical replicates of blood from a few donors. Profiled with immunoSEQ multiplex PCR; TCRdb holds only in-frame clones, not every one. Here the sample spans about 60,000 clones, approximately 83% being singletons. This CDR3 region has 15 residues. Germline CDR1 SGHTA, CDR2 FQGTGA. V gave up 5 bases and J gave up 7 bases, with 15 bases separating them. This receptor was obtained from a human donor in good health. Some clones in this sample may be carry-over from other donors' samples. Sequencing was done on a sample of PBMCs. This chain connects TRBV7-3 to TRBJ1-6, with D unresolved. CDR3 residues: CASSPGVRWNSPLHF. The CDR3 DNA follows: TGTGCCAGCAGCCCCGGTGTCAGGTGGAATTCACCCCTCCACTTT.